This TCR beta chain came from a study of shared clonotypes between healthy human individuals. The authors divided CD4+ cells into CD45RA+ naive and CD45RA-negative memory subsets. V lost 8 bases and J lost 2; bases outside the gene matches: 5. Germline values: CDR1 SNHLY, CDR2 FYNNEI. This CDR3 spans 14 amino acids. Assay used: immunoSEQ multiplex PCR; TCRdb lists only in-frame clones, some missing. The sample lists roughly 640,000 clones, under 80% occurring once. This chain links TRBV2 with TRBJ1-4, with TRBD1 identical over 7 bases. This sequence was found in a woman aged 25 to 45 in good health. The sample comprised memory CD4+ T cells sorted from blood. The subset denotes: CD45RA-negative fraction. CDR3 sequence: CASQARGTNEKLFF. The CDR3 nucleotides read TGTGCCAGCCAAGCCAGGGGGACTAATGAAAAACTGTTTTTT.